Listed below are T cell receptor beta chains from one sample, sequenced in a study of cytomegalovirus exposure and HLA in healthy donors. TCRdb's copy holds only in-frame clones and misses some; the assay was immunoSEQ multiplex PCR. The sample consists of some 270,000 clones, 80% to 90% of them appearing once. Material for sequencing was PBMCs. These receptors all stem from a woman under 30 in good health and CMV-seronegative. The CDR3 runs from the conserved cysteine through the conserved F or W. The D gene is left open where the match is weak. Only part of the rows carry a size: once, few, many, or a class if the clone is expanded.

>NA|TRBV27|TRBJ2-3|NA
TGTGCCAGCACCCCTAGGGGGGGAGATACGCAGTATTTT
CASTPRGGDTQYF
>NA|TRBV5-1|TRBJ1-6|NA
TGCGCCAGCAGCTTGGAAGTTCGGGGATATTCACCCCTCCACTTT
CASSLEVRGYSPLHF
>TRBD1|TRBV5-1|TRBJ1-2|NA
TGCGCCAGCAGCTTGGTATTGGGGACAGTCCAAGCTAAGGAGGGCTACACCTTC
CASSLVLGTVQAKEGYTF
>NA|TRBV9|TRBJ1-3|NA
TGTGCCAGCAGCGTGGGGCAAGGGGCCCGACTCTCTGGAAACACCATATATTTT
CASSVGQGARLSGNTIYF
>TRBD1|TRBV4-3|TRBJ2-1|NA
TGCGCCAGCAGCCAACAACATTACTCGGACAGGTACAATGAGCAGTTCTTC
CASSQQHYSDRYNEQFF
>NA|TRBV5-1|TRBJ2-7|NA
TGCGCCAGCAGCTTCGCAGGGTCATTCTACGAGCAGTACTTC
CASSFAGSFYEQYF
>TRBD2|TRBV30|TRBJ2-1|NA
TGTGCCTGGAGTGTTACCCGGACTAGCGGAAACCTCAATGAGCAGTTCTTC
CAWSVTRTSGNLNEQFF
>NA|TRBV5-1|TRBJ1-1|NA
TGCGCCAGCAGCTTGTATGGGAGGACGAACACTGAAGCTTTCTTT
CASSLYGRTNTEAFF
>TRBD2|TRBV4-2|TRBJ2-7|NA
TGTGCCAGCAGCCAAGATGGGACTAGCGGGTCCGCCTACGAGCAGTACTTC
CASSQDGTSGSAYEQYF
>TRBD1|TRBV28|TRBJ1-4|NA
TGTGCCAGCAGTTGGGAGACAGGGAATGAAAAACTGTTTTTT
CASSWETGNEKLFF
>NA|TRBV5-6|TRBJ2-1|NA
TGTGCCAGCAGCCTGCCCGGTCTAGCAGGAGGTGAGCAGTTCTTC
CASSLPGLAGGEQFF
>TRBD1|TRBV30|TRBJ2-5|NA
TGTGCCTGGAGTCGAGACAGGGACGAGACCCAGTACTTC
CAWSRDRDETQYF
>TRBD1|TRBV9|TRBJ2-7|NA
TGTGCCAGCAGCGGTGACAGGGGGTCGAATGCCTACGAGCAGTACTTC
CASSGDRGSNAYEQYF
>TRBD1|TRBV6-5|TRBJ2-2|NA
TGTGCCAGCAGCCTTGGACAGGGGGGAACCGGGGAGCTGTTTTTT
CASSLGQGGTGELFF
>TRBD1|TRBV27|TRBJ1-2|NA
TGTGCCAGCAGTCGAGGGGGCTTAAACTCCGGGACAGGGGATAGGTATGGCTACACCTTC
CASSRGGLNSGTGDRYGYTF
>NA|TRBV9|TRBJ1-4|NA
TGTGCCAGCAGCCTAAATGAAAAACTGTTTTTT
CASSLNEKLFF
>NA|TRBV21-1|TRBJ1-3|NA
TGTGCCAGCAGCCCGCAGACGGGGGGTAACACCATATATTTT
CASSPQTGGNTIYF
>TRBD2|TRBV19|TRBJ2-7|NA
TGTGCCAGTAGTATTGGAAGCGGGGGTTTTTCCTACGAGCAGTACTTC
CASSIGSGGFSYEQYF
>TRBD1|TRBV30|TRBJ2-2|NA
TGTGCCTGGATACCCGACAGGGCCGGGGAGCTGTTTTTT
CAWIPDRAGELFF
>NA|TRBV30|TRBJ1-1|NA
TGTGCCTGGAGCCCCGTTCCCCCTGAAGCTTTCTTT
CAWSPVPPEAFF
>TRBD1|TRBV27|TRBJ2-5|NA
TGTGCCAGCAGCGTTGACCGGGACAGGGGGGCGACCCAGTACTTC
CASSVDRDRGATQYF
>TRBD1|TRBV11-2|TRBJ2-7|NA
TGTGCCAGCAGCCCGTTAACCGGGACAGGGGGTTTGGAGCAGTACTTC
CASSPLTGTGGLEQYF
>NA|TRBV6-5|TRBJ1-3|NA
TGTGCCAGCAGTCTGACATTATCAGACACCATATATTTT
CASSLTLSDTIYF
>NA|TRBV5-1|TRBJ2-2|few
TGCGCCAGCAGCTTCGGACTACTAAACACCGGGGAGCTGTTTTTT
CASSFGLLNTGELFF
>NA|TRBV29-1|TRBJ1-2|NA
TGCAGCGTTGGACAGGTGAATGGCTACACCTTC
CSVGQVNGYTF
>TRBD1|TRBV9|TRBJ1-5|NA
TGTGCCAGCAGCGTAGGACAGGGTAATCAGCCCCAGCATTTT
CASSVGQGNQPQHF
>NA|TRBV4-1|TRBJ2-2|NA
TGCGCCAGCAGCCAATGGGCGGGCGGGGAGCTGTTTTTT
CASSQWAGGELFF
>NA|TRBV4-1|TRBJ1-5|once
TGCGCCAGCAGCCAAGAGGCTTCTGCTCTTCAGCCCCAGCATTTT
CASSQEASALQPQHF
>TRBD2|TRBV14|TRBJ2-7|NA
TGTGCCAGCAGTCCCAAGGTTAGCGGGGGCTACGAGCAGTACTTC
CASSPKVSGGYEQYF
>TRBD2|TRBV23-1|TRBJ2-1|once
TGCGCCAGCGGGGGTAGGGGACTAGCGTCCTACAATGAGCAGTTCTTC
CASGGRGLASYNEQFF
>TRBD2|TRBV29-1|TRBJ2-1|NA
TGCAGCGTTGAAGGGACTAGCGGGGGATCCTACAATGAGCAGTTCTTC
CSVEGTSGGSYNEQFF
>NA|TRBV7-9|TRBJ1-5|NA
TGTGCTTCGAACGGTGCCAATAGCAATCAGCCCCAGCATTTT
CASNGANSNQPQHF
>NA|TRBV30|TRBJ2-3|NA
TGTGCCTGGAGTGTAGCTCCAGATACGCAGTATTTT
CAWSVAPDTQYF
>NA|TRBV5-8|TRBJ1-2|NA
TGTGCCAGCAGCTTGGACACTGGGGGCACTGGCGGAGTTGGCTACACCTTC
CASSLDTGGTGGVGYTF
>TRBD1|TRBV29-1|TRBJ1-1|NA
TGCAGCGTTGACCTACAGGGGCCCGGCACTGAAGCTTTCTTT
CSVDLQGPGTEAFF